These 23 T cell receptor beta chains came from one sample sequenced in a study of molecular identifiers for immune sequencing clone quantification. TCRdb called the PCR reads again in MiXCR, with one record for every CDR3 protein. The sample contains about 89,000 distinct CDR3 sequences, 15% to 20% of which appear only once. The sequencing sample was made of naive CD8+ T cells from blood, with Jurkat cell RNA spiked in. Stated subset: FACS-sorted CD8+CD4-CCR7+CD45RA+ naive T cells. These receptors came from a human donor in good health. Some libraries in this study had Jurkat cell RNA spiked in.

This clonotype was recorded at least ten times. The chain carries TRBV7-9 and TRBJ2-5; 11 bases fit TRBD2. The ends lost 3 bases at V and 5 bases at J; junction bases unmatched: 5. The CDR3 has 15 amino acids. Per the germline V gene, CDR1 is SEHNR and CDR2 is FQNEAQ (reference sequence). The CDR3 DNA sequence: TGTGCCAGCAGCTTCGGACTAGCGGGCTCCGAGACCCAGTACTTC. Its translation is CASSFGLAGSETQYF.

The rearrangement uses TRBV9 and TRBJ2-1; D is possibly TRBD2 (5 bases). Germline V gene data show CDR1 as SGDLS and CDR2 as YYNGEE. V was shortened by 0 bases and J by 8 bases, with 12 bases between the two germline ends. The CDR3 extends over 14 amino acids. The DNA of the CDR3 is TGTGCCAGCAGCGTAGTTACAGCGGCACATGAGCAGTTCTTC. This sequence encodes CASSVVTAAHEQFF.

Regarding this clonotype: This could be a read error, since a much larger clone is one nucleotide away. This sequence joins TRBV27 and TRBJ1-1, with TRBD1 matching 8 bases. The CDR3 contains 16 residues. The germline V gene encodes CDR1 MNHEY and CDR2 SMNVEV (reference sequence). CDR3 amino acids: CASSQRTGTMNTEALF. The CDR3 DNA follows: TGTGCCAGCAGTCAACGGACAGGGACTATGAACACTGAAGCTCTCTTT.

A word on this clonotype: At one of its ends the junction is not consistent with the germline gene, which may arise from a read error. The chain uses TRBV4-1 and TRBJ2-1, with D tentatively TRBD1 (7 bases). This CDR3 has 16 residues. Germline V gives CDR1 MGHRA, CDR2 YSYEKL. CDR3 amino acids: CTSTSGATGYVNEQFF. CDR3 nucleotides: TGCACCAGCACCTCGGGGGCGACAGGGTACGTCAATGAGCAGTTCTTC.

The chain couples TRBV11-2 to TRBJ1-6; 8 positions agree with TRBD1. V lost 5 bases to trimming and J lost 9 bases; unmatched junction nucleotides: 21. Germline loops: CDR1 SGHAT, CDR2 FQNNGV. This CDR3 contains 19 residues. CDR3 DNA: TGTGCCAGCAGCCCTAACCCCCCCCGGACAGGGAGAATTGGTTCACCCCTCCACTTT. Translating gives CASSPNPPRTGRIGSPLHF.

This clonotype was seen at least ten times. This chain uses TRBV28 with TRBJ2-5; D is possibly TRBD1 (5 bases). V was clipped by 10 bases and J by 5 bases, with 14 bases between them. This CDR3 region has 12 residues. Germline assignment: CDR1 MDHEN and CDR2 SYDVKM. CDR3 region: CATARALETQYF. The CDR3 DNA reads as TGTGCCACAGCCAGGGCGCTGGAGACCCAGTACTTC.

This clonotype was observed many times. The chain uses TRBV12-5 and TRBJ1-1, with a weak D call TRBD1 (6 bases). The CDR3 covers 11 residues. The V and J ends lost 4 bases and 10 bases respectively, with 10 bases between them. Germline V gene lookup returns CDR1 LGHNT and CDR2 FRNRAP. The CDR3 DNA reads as TGTGCTAGTGGTTGGACAGTTGTAGCTTTCTTT. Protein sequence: CASGWTVVAFF.

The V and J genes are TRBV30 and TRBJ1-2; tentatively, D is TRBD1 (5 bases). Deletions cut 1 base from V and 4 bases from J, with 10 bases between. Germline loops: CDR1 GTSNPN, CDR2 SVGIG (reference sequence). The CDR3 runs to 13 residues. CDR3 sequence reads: CAWSATRGYGYTF. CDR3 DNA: TGTGCCTGGAGTGCAACAAGGGGCTATGGCTACACCTTC.

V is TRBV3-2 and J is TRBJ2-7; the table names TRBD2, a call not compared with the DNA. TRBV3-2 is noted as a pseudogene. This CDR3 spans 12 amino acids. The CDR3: CASSRHPLEQYF. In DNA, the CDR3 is TGTGCCAGCAGCCGGCACCCGCTCGAGCAGTACTTC.

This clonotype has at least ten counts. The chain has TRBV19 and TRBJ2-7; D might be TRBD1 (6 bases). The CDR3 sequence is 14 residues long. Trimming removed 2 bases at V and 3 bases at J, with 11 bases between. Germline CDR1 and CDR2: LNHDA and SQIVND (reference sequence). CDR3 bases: TGTGCCAGTAGTATAAAGCACAGGGACTACGAGCAGTACTTC. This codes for CASSIKHRDYEQYF. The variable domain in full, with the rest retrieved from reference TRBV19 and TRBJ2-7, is DGGITQSPKYLFRKEGQNVTLSCEQNLNHDAMYWYRQDPGQGLRLIYYSQIVNDFQKGDIAEGYSVSREKKESFPLTVTSAQKNPTAFYLCASSIKHRDYEQYFGPGTRLTVT.

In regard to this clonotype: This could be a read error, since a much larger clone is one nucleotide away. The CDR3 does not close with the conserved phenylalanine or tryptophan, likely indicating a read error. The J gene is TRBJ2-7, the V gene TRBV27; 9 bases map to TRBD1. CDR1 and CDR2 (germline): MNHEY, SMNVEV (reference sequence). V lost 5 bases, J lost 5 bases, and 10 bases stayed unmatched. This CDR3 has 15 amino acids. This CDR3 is CASSPGTGTRDEQYS. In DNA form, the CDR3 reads TGTGCCAGCAGTCCGGGGACAGGGACAAGGGACGAGCAGTACTCC.

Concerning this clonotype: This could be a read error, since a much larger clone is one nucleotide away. The CDR3 loop is CASSIVGYGTQYF. CDR3 bases: TGTGCCAGTAGTATAGTTGGGTACGGGACCCAGTACTTC. V usage is TRBV19 and J usage is TRBJ2-5, with D hard to call. CDR1 is LNHDA, CDR2 SQIVND, per germline (reference sequence). The CDR3 contains 13 residues. V was trimmed by 1 base and J by 7 bases, leaving 10 bases between them.

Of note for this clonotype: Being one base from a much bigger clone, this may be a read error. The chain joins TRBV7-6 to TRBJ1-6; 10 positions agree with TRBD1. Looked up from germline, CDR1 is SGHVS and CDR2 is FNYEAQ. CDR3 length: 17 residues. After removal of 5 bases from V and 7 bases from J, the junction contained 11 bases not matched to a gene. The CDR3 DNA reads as TGTGCCAGCAGCCCGATCGACCGGGACAGGGGCAATTCACCCCTCCACTTT. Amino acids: CASSPIDRDRGNSPLHF.

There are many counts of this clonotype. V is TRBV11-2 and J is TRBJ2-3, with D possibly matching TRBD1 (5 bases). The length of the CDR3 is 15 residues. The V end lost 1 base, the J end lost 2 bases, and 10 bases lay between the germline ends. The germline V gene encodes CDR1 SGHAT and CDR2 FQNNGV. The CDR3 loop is CASSLVYRTTDTQYF. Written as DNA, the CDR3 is TGTGCCAGCAGCTTAGTCTACAGGACCACAGATACGCAGTATTTT.

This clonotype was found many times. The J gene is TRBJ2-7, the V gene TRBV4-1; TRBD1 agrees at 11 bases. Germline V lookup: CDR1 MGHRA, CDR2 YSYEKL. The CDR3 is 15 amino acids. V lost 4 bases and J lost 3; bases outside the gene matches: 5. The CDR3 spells CASSLRTGGRYEQYF. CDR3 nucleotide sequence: TGCGCCAGCAGCCTCCGGACAGGGGGCCGCTACGAGCAGTACTTC.

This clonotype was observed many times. CDR3 sequence: CASSYSIRGDQETQYF. The CDR3 bases are TGTGCCAGCAGTTACTCGATTCGGGGGGACCAAGAGACCCAGTACTTC. V is TRBV6-2 or TRBV6-3 and J is TRBJ2-5; 7 bases are shared with TRBD2. J gave up 0 bases and V 0 bases, and 4 bases lay outside the gene matches. Germline V CDR1 and CDR2: MNHEY, SVGEGT. The CDR3 length is 16 residues.

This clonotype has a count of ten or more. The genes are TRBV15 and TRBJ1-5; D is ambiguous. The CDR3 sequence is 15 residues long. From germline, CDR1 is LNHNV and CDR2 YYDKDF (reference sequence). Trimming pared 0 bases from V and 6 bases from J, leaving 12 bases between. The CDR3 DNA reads TGTGCCACCAGCAGAGATTTTGGCAGAGGTCAGCCCCAGCATTTT. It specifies CATSRDFGRGQPQHF.

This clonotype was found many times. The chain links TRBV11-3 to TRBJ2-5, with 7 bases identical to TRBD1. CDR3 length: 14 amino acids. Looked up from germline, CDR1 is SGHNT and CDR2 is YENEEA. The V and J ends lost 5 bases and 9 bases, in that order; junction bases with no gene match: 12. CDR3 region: CASSHTGQAEAQYF. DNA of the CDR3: TGTGCCAGCAGCCATACCGGACAGGCGGAGGCCCAGTACTTC. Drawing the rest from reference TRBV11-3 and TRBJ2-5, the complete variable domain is EAGVVQSPRYKIIEKKQPVAFWCNPISGHNTLYWYLQNLGQGPELLIRYENEEAVDDSQLPKDRFSAERLKGVDSTLKIQPAELGDSAVYLCASSHTGQAEAQYFGPGTRLLVL.

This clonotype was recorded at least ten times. DNA of the CDR3: TGTGCCAGCAGCCCCCTTGGGACAACTAGCACAGATACGCAGTATTTT. It is translated as CASSPLGTTSTDTQYF. The chain has TRBV5-5 and TRBJ2-3, with D perhaps matching TRBD1 (6 bases). The V gene lost 4 bases and the J gene lost 0 bases, with 15 bases spanning the gap. The CDR3 has 16 amino acids. From germline, CDR1 is SGHKS and CDR2 YYEKEE (reference sequence). Using reference TRBV5-5 and TRBJ2-3 for the parts outside the CDR3, the full variable domain is DAGVTQSPTHLIKTRGQQVTLRCSPISGHKSVSWYQQVLGQGPQFIFQYYEKEERGRGNFPDRFSARQFPNYSSELNVNALLLGDSALYLCASSPLGTTSTDTQYFGPGTRLTVL.

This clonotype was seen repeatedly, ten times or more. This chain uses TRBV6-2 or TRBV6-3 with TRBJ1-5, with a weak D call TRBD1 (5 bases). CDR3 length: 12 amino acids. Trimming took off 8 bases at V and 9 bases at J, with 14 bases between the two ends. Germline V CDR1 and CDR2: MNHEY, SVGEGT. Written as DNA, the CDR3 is TGTGCCAGCGGGGACGGCTTAGGGCCCCAGCATTTT. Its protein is CASGDGLGPQHF.

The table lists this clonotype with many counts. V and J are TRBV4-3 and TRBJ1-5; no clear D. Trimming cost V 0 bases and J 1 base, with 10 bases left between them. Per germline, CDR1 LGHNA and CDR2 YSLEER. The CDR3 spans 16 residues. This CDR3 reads CASSQDRAVSNQPQHF. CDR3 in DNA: TGCGCCAGCAGCCAAGATAGGGCAGTAAGCAATCAGCCCCAGCATTTT.

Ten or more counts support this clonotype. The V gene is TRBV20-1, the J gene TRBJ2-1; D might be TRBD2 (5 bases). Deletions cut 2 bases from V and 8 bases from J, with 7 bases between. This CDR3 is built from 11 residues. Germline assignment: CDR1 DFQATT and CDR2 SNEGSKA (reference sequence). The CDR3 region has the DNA TGCAGTGCTAGACTAGCCTATGAGCAGTTCTTC. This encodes CSARLAYEQFF.

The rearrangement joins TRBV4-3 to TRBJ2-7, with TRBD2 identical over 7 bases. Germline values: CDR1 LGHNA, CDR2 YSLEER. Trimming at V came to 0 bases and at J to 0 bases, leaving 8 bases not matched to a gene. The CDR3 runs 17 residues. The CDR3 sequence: CASSQDVLGGGSYEQYF. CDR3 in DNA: TGCGCCAGCAGCCAAGACGTTTTGGGCGGGGGCTCCTACGAGCAGTACTTC.